This T cell receptor (beta chain) was recovered during a study of cytomegalovirus exposure and HLA in healthy donors. The study's findings and limits: TCR beta chains associated with HLA were, in a later analysis, more clonally expanded than equally common others. A few chains linked to CMV were shown in vitro to be specific for CMV antigens.

PCR involved 60 Vbeta and 13 Jbeta primers. TCRdb keeps only in-frame clones here, not all; method: immunoSEQ multiplex PCR. The table shows 150,000 to 200,000 clones, with approximately 84% occurring only once. About this clone: Its antigen is undetermined.

This sequence was found in a man aged 18 to 35 in good health and CMV-seropositive. The sample taken for sequencing was PBMCs.

CDR3 sequence reads: CASSLVGGRVYGYTF. In DNA form, the CDR3 reads TGTGCCAGCAGCTTGGTCGGTGGCAGGGTCTATGGCTACACCTTC. The rearrangement uses TRBV5-4 and TRBJ1-2; D is possibly TRBD1 (5 bases). V lost 0 bases, J lost 4 bases, and 13 bases lay in between. From germline, CDR1 is SGHNT and CDR2 YYREEE (reference sequence). This CDR3 region has 15 residues.